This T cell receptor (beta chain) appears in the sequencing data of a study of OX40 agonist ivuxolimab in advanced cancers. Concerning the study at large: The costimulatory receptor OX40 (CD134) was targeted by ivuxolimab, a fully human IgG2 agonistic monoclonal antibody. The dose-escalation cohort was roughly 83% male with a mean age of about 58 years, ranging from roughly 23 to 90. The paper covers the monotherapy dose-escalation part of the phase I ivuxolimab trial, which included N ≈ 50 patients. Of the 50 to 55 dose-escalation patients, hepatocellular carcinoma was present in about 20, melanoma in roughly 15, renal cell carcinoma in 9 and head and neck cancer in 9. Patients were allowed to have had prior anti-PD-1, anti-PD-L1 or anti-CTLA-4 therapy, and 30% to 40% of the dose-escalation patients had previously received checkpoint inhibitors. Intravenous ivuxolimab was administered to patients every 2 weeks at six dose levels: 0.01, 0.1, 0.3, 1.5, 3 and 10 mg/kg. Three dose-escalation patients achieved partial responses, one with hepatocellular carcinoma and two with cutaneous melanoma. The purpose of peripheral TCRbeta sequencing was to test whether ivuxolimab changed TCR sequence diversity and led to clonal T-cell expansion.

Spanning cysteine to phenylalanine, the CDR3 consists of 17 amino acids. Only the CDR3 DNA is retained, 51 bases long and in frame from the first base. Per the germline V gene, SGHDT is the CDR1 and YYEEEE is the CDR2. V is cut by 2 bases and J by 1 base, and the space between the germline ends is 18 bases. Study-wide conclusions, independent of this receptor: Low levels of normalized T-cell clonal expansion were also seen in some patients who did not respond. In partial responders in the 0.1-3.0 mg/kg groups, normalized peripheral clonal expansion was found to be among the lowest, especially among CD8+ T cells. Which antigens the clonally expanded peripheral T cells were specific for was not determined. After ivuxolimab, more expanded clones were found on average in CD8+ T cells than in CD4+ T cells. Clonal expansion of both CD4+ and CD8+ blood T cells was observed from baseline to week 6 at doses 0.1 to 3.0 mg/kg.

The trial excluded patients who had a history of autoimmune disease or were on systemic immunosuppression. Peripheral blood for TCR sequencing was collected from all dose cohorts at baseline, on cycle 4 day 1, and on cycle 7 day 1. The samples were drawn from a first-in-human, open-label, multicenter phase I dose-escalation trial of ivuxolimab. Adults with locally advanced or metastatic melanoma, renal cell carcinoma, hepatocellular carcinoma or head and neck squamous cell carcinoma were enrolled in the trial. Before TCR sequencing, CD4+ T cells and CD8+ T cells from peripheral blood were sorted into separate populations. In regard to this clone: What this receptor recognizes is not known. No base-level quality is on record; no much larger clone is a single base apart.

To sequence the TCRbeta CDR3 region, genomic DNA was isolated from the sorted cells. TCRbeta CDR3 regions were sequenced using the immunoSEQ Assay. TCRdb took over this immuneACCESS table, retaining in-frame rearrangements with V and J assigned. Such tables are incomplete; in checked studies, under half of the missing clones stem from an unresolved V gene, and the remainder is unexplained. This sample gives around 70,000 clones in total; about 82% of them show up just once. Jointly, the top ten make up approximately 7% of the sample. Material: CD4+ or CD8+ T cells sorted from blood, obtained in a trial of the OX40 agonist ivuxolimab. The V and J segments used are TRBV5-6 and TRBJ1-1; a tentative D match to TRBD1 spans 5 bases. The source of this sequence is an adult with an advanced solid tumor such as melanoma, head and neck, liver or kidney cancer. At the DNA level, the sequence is TGTGCCAGCAGCTTTCCCACAGGTGGGGTAAAGAACACTGAAGCTTTCTTT. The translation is CASSFPTGGVKNTEAFF.